Included here is one T cell receptor (beta chain) sequence, with context. The sample belongs to a study of blood T cell repertoires in COVID-19. Trimming removed 4 bases from V and 8 bases from J, with 15 bases in between. The germline V gene encodes CDR1 SGHRS and CDR2 YFSETQ. The CDR3 has 13 amino acids. Assay used: immunoSEQ multiplex PCR; TCRdb lists only in-frame clones, some missing. The sample shows about 120,000 clones, around 86% of them seen only once. This TCR came from a middle-aged man with acute or convalescent COVID-19. The rearrangement joins TRBV5-1 to TRBJ1-2, with D tentatively TRBD1 (6 bases). The specimen sequenced was peripheral blood. The CDR3 DNA reads as TGCGCCAGCAGCGCCTCAGGGGCCGAAGGCTACACCTTC. Translating gives CASSASGAEGYTF.